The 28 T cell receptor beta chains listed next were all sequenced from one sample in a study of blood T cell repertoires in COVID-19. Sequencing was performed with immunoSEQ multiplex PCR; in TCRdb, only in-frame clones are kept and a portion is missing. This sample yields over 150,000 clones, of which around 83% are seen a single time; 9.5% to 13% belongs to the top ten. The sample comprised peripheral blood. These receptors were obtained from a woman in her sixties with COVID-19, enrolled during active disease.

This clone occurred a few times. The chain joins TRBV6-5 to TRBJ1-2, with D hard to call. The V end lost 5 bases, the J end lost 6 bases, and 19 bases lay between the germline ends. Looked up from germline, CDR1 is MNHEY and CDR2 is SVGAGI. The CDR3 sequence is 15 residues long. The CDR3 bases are TGTGCCAGCAGTCCCGGACGTGGGGAGGTCAATGGCTACACCTTC. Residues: CASSPGRGEVNGYTF.

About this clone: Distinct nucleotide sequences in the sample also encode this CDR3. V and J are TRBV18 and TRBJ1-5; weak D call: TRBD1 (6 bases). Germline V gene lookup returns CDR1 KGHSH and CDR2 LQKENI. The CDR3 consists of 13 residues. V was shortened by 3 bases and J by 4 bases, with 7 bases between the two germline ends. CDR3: CASSPQGNQPQHF. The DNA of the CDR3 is TGTGCCAGCTCACCCCAGGGGAATCAGCCCCAGCATTTT.

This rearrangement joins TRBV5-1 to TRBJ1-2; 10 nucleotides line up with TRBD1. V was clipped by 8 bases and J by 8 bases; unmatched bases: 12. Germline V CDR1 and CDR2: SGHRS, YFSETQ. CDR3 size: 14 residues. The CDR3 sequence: CASSLTGGARGYTF. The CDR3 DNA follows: TGCGCCAGTTCTTTGACAGGGGGCGCGAGGGGCTACACCTTC.

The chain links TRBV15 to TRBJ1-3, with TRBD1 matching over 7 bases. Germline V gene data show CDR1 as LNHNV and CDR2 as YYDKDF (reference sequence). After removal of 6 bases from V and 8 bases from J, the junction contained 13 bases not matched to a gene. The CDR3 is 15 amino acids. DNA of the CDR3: TGTGCCACCAGAACCGGCCGACAGGGATGGGACACCATATATTTT. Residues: CATRTGRQGWDTIYF.

The chain's CDR3 is CASSESGRVSHGYTF. As DNA, the CDR3 is TGTGCCAGCAGTGAAAGTGGCAGGGTGAGCCATGGCTACACCTTC. The gene calls are TRBV6-1 and TRBJ1-2, with D tentatively TRBD1 (5 bases). The CDR3 contains 15 residues. Germline CDR1 reads MNHNS; CDR2 reads SASEGT. V was trimmed by 2 bases and J by 6 bases, leaving 16 bases between them.

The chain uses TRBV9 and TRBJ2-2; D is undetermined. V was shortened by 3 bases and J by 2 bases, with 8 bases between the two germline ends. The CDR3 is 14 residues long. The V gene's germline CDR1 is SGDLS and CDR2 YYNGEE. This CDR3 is CASSETGNTGELFF. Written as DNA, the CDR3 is TGTGCCAGCAGCGAGACTGGTAACACCGGGGAGCTGTTTTTT.

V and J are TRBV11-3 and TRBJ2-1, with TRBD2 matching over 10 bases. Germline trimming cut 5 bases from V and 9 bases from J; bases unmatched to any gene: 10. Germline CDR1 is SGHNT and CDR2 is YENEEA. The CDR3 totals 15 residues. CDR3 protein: CASSPTSGVEGEQFF. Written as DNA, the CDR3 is TGTGCCAGCAGCCCTACTAGCGGGGTGGAGGGTGAGCAGTTCTTC.

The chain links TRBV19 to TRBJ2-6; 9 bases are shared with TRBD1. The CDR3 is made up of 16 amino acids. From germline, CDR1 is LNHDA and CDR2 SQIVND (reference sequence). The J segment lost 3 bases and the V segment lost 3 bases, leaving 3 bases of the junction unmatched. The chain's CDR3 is CASSIGQGYGANVLTF. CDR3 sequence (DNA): TGTGCCAGTAGTATTGGACAGGGGTATGGGGCCAACGTCCTGACTTTC. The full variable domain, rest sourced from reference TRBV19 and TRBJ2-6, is DGGITQSPKYLFRKEGQNVTLSCEQNLNHDAMYWYRQDPGQGLRLIYYSQIVNDFQKGDIAEGYSVSREKKESFPLTVTSAQKNPTAFYLCASSIGQGYGANVLTFGAGSRLTVL.

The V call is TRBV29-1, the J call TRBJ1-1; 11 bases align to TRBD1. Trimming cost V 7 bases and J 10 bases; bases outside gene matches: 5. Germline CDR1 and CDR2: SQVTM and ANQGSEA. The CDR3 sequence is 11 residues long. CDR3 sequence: CSGDRGGRAFF. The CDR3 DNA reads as TGCAGCGGGGACAGGGGGGGTCGAGCTTTCTTT. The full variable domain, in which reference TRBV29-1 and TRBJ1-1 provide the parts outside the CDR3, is SAVISQKPSRDICQRGTSLTIQCQVDSQVTMMFWYRQQPGQSLTLIATANQGSEATYESGFVIDKFPISRPNLTFSTLTVSNMSPEDSSIYLCSGDRGGRAFFGQGTRLTVV.

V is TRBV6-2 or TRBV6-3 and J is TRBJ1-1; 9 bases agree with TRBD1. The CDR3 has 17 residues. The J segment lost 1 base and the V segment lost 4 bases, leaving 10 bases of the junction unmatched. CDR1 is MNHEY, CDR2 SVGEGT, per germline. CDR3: CASSSRQGGIPNTEAFF. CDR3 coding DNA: TGTGCCAGCAGTTCCCGACAGGGGGGGATACCGAACACTGAAGCTTTCTTT.

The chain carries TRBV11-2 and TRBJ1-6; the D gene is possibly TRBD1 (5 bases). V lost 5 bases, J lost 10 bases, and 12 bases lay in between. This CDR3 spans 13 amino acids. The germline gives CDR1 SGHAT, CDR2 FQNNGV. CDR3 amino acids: CASSLRRGSPLHF. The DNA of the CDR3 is TGTGCCAGCAGCCTGAGGAGGGGATCACCCCTCCACTTT.

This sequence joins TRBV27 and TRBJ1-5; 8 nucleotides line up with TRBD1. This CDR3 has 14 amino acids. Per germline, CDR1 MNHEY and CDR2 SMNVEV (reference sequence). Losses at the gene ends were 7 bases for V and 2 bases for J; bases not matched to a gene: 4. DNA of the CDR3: TGTGCCAGCACCTACAGGGGGGGCAATCAGCCCCAGCATTTT. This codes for CASTYRGGNQPQHF.

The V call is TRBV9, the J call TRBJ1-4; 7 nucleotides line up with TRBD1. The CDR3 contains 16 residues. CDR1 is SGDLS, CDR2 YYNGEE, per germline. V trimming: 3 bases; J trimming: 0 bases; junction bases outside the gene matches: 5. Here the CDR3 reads CASSGGTVTTNEKLFF. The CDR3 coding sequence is TGTGCCAGCAGCGGAGGGACAGTTACAACTAATGAAAAACTGTTTTTT. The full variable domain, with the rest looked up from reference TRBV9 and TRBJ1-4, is DSGVTQTPKHLITATGQRVTLRCSPRSGDLSVYWYQQSLDQGLQFLIQYYNGEERAKGNILERFSAQQFPDLHSELNLSSLELGDSALYFCASSGGTVTTNEKLFFGSGTQLSVL.

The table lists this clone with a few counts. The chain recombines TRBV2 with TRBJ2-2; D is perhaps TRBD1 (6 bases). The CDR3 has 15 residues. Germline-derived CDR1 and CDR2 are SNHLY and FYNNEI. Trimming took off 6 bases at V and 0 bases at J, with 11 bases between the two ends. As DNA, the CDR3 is TGTGCCAGCAGGAGACAGGCCCCGAACACCGGGGAGCTGTTTTTT. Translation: CASRRQAPNTGELFF.

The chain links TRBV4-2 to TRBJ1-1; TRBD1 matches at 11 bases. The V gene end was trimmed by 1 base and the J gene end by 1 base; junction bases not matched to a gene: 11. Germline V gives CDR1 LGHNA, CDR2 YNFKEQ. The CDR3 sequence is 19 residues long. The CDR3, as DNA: TGTGCCAGCAGCCAAGTCAAAGTTGGACAGGGGGCGGGGAACACTGAAGCTTTCTTT. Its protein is CASSQVKVGQGAGNTEAFF.

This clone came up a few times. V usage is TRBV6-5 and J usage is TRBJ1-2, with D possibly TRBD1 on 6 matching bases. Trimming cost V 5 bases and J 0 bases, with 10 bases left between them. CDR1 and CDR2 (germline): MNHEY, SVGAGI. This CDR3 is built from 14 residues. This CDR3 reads CASSTRTANYGYTF. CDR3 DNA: TGTGCCAGCAGTACCCGGACAGCTAACTATGGCTACACCTTC.

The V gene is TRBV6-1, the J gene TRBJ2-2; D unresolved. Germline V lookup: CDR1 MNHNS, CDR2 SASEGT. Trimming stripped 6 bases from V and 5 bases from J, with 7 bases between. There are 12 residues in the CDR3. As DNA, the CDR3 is TGTGCCAGCAGCCCCCCGACCGGGGAGCTGTTTTTT. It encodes CASSPPTGELFF.

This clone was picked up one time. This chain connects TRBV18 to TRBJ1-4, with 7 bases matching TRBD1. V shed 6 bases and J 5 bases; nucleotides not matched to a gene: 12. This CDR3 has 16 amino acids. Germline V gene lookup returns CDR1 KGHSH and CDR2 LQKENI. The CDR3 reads CASSQRYRGANEKLFF. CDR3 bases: TGTGCCAGCTCCCAACGTTACAGGGGAGCCAATGAAAAACTGTTTTTT.

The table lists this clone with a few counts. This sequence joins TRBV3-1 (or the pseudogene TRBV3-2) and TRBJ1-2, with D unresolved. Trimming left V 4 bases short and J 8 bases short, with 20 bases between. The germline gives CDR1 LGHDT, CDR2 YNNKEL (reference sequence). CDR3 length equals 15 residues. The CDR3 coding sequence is TGTGCCAGCAGCCCCCCCTCGGGGAGGGCAAGCGGCTACACCTTC. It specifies CASSPPSGRASGYTF.

CDR3 in amino acids: CASSKDRVGTEAFF. CDR3 DNA: TGTGCCAGCAGCAAGGACAGGGTCGGCACTGAAGCTTTCTTT. The gene calls are TRBV7-3 and TRBJ1-1; 8 nucleotides agree with TRBD1. The CDR3 spans 14 residues. Trimming at V came to 5 bases and at J to 4 bases, leaving 6 bases not matched to a gene. Germline loops: CDR1 SGHTA, CDR2 FQGTGA.

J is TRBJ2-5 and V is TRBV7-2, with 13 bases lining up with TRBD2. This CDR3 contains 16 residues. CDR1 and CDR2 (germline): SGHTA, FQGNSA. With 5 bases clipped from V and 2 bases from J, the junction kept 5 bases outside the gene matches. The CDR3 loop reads CASSPRLAGGQETQYF. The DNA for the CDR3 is TGTGCCAGCAGCCCCCGACTAGCGGGAGGACAAGAGACCCAGTACTTC.

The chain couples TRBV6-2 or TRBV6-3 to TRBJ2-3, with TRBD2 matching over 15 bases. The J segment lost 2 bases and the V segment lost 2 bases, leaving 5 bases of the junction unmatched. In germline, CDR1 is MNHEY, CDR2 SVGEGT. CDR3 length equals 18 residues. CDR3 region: CASSYGGLAGGFTDTQYF. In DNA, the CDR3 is TGTGCCAGCAGTTACGGGGGACTAGCGGGGGGCTTCACAGATACGCAGTATTTT.

The CDR3 DNA reads as TGTGCCAGCGGTTCGGACAGGGGAGATTTTCGTGGCTACACCTTC. This sequence encodes CASGSDRGDFRGYTF. The rearrangement joins TRBV14 to TRBJ1-2; 9 bases fit TRBD1. The germline gives CDR1 SGHDN, CDR2 FVKESK. After removal of 8 bases from V and 7 bases from J, the junction contained 14 bases not matched to a gene. The CDR3 is 15 residues long.

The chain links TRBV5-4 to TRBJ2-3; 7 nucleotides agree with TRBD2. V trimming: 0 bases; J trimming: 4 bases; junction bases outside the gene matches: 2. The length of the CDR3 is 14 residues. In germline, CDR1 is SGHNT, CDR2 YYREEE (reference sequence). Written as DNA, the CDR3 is TGTGCCAGCAGCTTGGACCGGGGGGCAGATACGCAGTATTTT. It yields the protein CASSLDRGADTQYF.

As DNA, the CDR3 is TGTGCCAGCAGCTTCTCGATCCCGAGCTCCTACAATGAGCAGTTCTTC. This translates into CASSFSIPSSYNEQFF. The gene calls are TRBV7-3 and TRBJ2-1; D is unclear. Germline CDR1 SGHTA, CDR2 FQGTGA. This CDR3 contains 16 residues. Trimming left V 3 bases short and J 0 bases short, with 12 bases between.

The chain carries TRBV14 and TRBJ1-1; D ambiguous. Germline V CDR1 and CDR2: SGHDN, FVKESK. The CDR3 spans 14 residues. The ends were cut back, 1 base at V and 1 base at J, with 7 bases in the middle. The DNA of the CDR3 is TGTGCCAGCAGCCAAGTGCGGGGGAACACTGAAGCTTTCTTT. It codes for CASSQVRGNTEAFF.

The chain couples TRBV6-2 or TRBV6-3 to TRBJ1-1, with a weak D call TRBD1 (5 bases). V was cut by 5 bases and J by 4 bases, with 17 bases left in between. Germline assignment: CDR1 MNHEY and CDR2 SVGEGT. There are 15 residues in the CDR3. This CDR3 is CASSAAGFRSTEAFF. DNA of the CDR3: TGTGCCAGCAGTGCTGCAGGGTTCCGCAGCACTGAAGCTTTCTTT.

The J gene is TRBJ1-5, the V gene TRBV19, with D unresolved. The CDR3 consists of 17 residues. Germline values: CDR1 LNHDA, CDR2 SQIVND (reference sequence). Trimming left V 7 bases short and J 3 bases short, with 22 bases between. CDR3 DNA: TGTGCCAGTAAACCCGATGGTGCTCGGAGGGACAATCAGCCCCAGCATTTT. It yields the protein CASKPDGARRDNQPQHF.